This passage covers 27 T cell receptor beta chains from one sample sequenced in a study of blood T cell repertoires in COVID-19. Assay used: immunoSEQ multiplex PCR; TCRdb lists only in-frame clones, some missing. The sample records 200,000 to 250,000 clones, about four fifths being singletons. The specimen was PBMCs or T cells enriched from blood (not recorded which). These receptor sequences come from an older woman who had recovered from COVID-19.

The rearrangement uses TRBV4-2 and TRBJ1-2; no reliable D call. V was trimmed by 4 bases and J by 0 bases, leaving 12 bases between them. This CDR3 is built from 15 residues. Per the germline V gene, CDR1 is LGHNA and CDR2 is YNFKEQ. CDR3 nucleotide sequence: TGTGCCAGCAGCCCGGTGGGAGACGCTAACTATGGCTACACCTTC. Its translation is CASSPVGDANYGYTF.

This chain joins TRBV5-1 and TRBJ2-7; 11 bases match TRBD1. Germline loops: CDR1 SGHRS, CDR2 YFSETQ. CDR3 size: 15 residues. The V and J ends lost 0 bases and 4 bases, in that order; junction bases with no gene match: 3. CDR3 sequence: CASSLDGTGGYEQYF. CDR3 nucleotides: TGCGCCAGCAGCTTGGACGGGACAGGGGGATACGAGCAGTACTTC.

This chain uses TRBV19 with TRBJ2-5; D is possibly TRBD1 (5 bases). The CDR3 consists of 13 residues. Germline V gives CDR1 LNHDA, CDR2 SQIVND (reference sequence). Trimming cost V 6 bases and J 0 bases, with 8 bases left between them. DNA for the CDR3: TGTGCCAGTAGCCGACAGTACCAAGAGACCCAGTACTTC. This sequence encodes CASSRQYQETQYF. Variable domain in full (rest from reference TRBV19 and TRBJ2-5): DGGITQSPKYLFRKEGQNVTLSCEQNLNHDAMYWYRQDPGQGLRLIYYSQIVNDFQKGDIAEGYSVSREKKESFPLTVTSAQKNPTAFYLCASSRQYQETQYFGPGTRLLVL.

The rearrangement uses TRBV9 and TRBJ1-1, with 7 nucleotides matching TRBD1. CDR1 is SGDLS and CDR2 is YYNGEE in the germline V gene. The ends lost 4 bases at V and 4 bases at J; junction bases unmatched: 16. This CDR3 spans 17 amino acids. CDR3 in DNA: TGTGCCAGCAGCCCACTACAGGGGATGATGGGTCGCACTGAAGCTTTCTTT. This sequence encodes CASSPLQGMMGRTEAFF.

This sequence joins TRBV5-4 and TRBJ1-6, with 9 positions matching TRBD1. There are 15 residues in the CDR3. Per germline, CDR1 SGHNT and CDR2 YYREEE (reference sequence). J lost 7 bases, V lost 4 bases, and 6 bases had no gene match. The CDR3 coding sequence is TGTGCCAGCAGCCGGGCGGGACAGGGAAATTCACCCCTCCACTTT. Its protein product is CASSRAGQGNSPLHF.

This sequence joins TRBV7-9 and TRBJ1-2, with TRBD1 identical over 7 bases. J was trimmed by 0 bases and V by 3 bases; bases with no gene match: 13. Germline loops: CDR1 SEHNR, CDR2 FQNEAQ (reference sequence). The CDR3 loop spans 18 amino acids. The CDR3: CASSFEGGRSLANYGYTF. The DNA of the CDR3 is TGTGCCAGCAGCTTTGAAGGGGGCCGCTCTTTAGCTAACTATGGCTACACCTTC.

This rearrangement joins TRBV5-6 to TRBJ1-2; TRBD1 is a possible D gene (6 bases). Trimming left V 9 bases short and J 7 bases short, with 19 bases between. In germline, CDR1 is SGHDT, CDR2 YYEEEE. This CDR3 region has 13 residues. CDR3 coding DNA: TGTGCCACCGATATAGGACAGCGAGGTGGCTACACCTTC. Translating gives CATDIGQRGGYTF.

This clone was observed a few times. The chain couples TRBV6-5 to TRBJ2-7; 8 bases are shared with TRBD1. Per germline, CDR1 MNHEY and CDR2 SVGAGI. The J segment lost 6 bases and the V segment lost 0 bases, leaving 10 bases of the junction unmatched. CDR3 length: 16 residues. This chain's CDR3 is CASSYSLAGGRGEQYF. The CDR3 nucleotides read TGTGCCAGCAGTTACTCGCTGGCAGGGGGCCGTGGCGAGCAGTACTTC.

This rearrangement joins TRBV7-9 to TRBJ1-1; D call uncertain. V lost 6 bases to trimming and J lost 0 bases, with 8 bases between them. The CDR3 consists of 13 residues. The germline CDR1 and CDR2 sequences are SEHNR and FQNEAQ (reference sequence). CDR3 coding DNA: TGTGCCAGCAGTCGCGGGTTGAACACTGAAGCTTTCTTT. Its protein is CASSRGLNTEAFF.

The chain couples TRBV7-9 to TRBJ1-2, with 7 bases identical to TRBD1. Trimming cost V 4 bases and J 6 bases; bases outside gene matches: 5. The CDR3 is 13 residues long. The germline gives CDR1 SEHNR, CDR2 FQNEAQ (reference sequence). CDR3 sequence (DNA): TGTGCCAGCAGCTCTACAGGGGAGGATGGCTACACCTTC. It translates to CASSSTGEDGYTF.

The chain has TRBV6-6 and TRBJ2-1, with D possibly TRBD2 on 5 matching bases. The germline V gene encodes CDR1 MNHNY and CDR2 SVGAGI (reference sequence). V was cut by 0 bases and J by 6 bases, with 9 bases left in between. The CDR3 loop spans 14 amino acids. The CDR3 bases are TGTGCCAGCAGTTACTCGTCGGGAAGCAATGAGCAGTTCTTC. This codes for CASSYSSGSNEQFF.

The chain has TRBV6-5 and TRBJ1-2, with D possibly being TRBD1 (5 bases). The V end was cut by 0 bases, the J end by 10 bases, with 15 bases between. The CDR3 covers 14 residues. The germline V gene encodes CDR1 MNHEY and CDR2 SVGAGI. CDR3 amino acids: CASSYSWQGAVYTF. In DNA form, the CDR3 reads TGTGCCAGCAGTTACTCTTGGCAGGGTGCAGTCTACACCTTC.

Details on this clone: The sample carries other DNA sequences with the same CDR3. The chain combines TRBV6-5 with TRBJ1-2; D not certain. Per germline, CDR1 MNHEY and CDR2 SVGAGI. Between the trimmed V and J ends, which lost 0 bases and 4 bases, there was a span of 6 bases. This CDR3 is built from 13 residues. CDR3 bases: TGTGCCAGCAGTTACTCGAGACTCTATGGCTACACCTTC. Translating it yields CASSYSRLYGYTF.

The V and J genes are TRBV5-1 and TRBJ2-5; perhaps TRBD1 as D (6 bases). Trimming removed 4 bases at V and 3 bases at J, with 16 bases between. The CDR3 contains 15 residues. CDR1 SGHRS and CDR2 YFSETQ come from the germline V gene. The CDR3 protein is CASSRSPTGEETQYF. In nucleotides, the CDR3 is TGCGCCAGCAGCCGGTCCCCGACAGGTGAAGAGACCCAGTACTTC.

The chain recombines TRBV2 with TRBJ1-3; D is ambiguous. V gave up 8 bases and J gave up 4 bases, with 15 bases separating them. Germline loops: CDR1 SNHLY, CDR2 FYNNEI. The CDR3 is 14 amino acids. CDR3 amino acids: CASRPTARGNTIYF. CDR3 coding DNA: TGTGCCAGCCGACCTACGGCGCGGGGAAACACCATATATTTT.

V usage is TRBV29-1 and J usage is TRBJ2-7; 11 nucleotides align to TRBD2. The CDR3 sequence is 15 residues long. The J segment lost 5 bases and the V segment lost 5 bases, leaving 11 bases of the junction unmatched. Germline assignment: CDR1 SQVTM and CDR2 ANQGSEA. This CDR3 is CSVRLLAGGVNEQYF. For the CDR3, the DNA is TGCAGCGTTCGCCTTCTAGCGGGGGGTGTCAACGAGCAGTACTTC.

The chain joins TRBV11-3 to TRBJ2-3; D may be TRBD1 (6 bases). V lost 0 bases and J 1 base, leaving 14 bases between the germline ends. This CDR3 has 17 residues. CDR1 is SGHNT, CDR2 YENEEA, per germline. The CDR3 DNA reads TGTGCCAGCAGCTTAGATTCAGGGGCCGGCGGCACAGATACGCAGTATTTT. Protein product: CASSLDSGAGGTDTQYF.

J is TRBJ2-6 and V is TRBV6-2 or TRBV6-3; a possible D gene is TRBD2 (5 bases). The CDR3 covers 16 residues. Germline CDR1 is MNHEY and CDR2 is SVGEGT. The V and J ends lost 6 bases and 5 bases respectively, with 17 bases between them. The CDR3 DNA reads TGTGCCAGCAGCCCTACCGGAGGAGTTAGGGCCAACGTCCTGACTTTC. It yields the protein CASSPTGGVRANVLTF.

This clone was observed a few times. The chain uses TRBV12-3 or TRBV12-4 and TRBJ1-1; D uncertain. V gave up 6 bases and J gave up 2 bases, with 7 bases separating them. The CDR3 has 12 residues. The CDR3 nucleotides read TGTGCCAGCAGCTACCTTAACACTGAAGCTTTCTTT. Translating gives CASSYLNTEAFF.

The V call is TRBV6-2 or TRBV6-3, the J call TRBJ1-1; D may be TRBD1 (6 bases). The CDR3 sequence is 17 residues long. Germline V gives CDR1 MNHEY, CDR2 SVGEGT. V was trimmed by 5 bases and J by 1 base, leaving 20 bases between them. This CDR3 reads CASSNLYRAGGNTEAFF. The CDR3 DNA is TGTGCCAGCAGTAACCTCTACAGGGCCGGAGGGAACACTGAAGCTTTCTTT.

CDR3 region: CASSTQQGREQYF. As DNA, the CDR3 is TGTGCCAGTAGTACCCAACAGGGACGCGAGCAGTACTTC. The gene calls are TRBV19 and TRBJ2-7; TRBD1 might be the D (6 bases). V lost 4 bases and J 6 bases, leaving 13 bases between the germline ends. The CDR3 length is 13 residues. Looked up from germline, CDR1 is LNHDA and CDR2 is SQIVND (reference sequence).

The gene calls are TRBV7-2 and TRBJ1-3, with 8 bases lining up with TRBD1. J was trimmed by 4 bases and V by 6 bases; bases with no gene match: 8. The V gene's germline CDR1 is SGHTA and CDR2 FQGNSA. This CDR3 is 15 amino acids long. CDR3 loop: CASRTGTGEGNTIYF. The CDR3 DNA sequence: TGTGCCAGCAGAACCGGGACAGGCGAAGGAAACACCATATATTTT.

The V and J genes are TRBV19 and TRBJ1-1; D is perhaps TRBD1 (6 bases). Trimming left V 1 base short and J 7 bases short, with 13 bases between. The germline gives CDR1 LNHDA, CDR2 SQIVND (reference sequence). This CDR3 comprises 14 residues. CDR3 sequence reads: CASSIGDIGFEAFF. CDR3 bases: TGTGCCAGTAGTATAGGGGACATTGGTTTTGAAGCTTTCTTT.

The V gene is TRBV2, the J gene TRBJ1-1, with D uncertain. The CDR3 runs 12 residues. Germline values: CDR1 SNHLY, CDR2 FYNNEI. V was shortened by 4 bases and J by 1 base, with 4 bases between the two germline ends. This CDR3 reads CASSVENTEAFF. The CDR3 DNA reads TGTGCCAGCAGTGTAGAGAACACTGAAGCTTTCTTT.

The CDR3 here is CASRRDKGSGEQYF. The CDR3 coding sequence is TGTGCCAGCAGGAGGGACAAAGGTAGTGGCGAGCAGTACTTC. The chain uses TRBV2 and TRBJ2-7; TRBD1 might be the D (6 bases). This CDR3 region has 14 residues. Trimming shortened V by 6 bases and J by 6 bases, and 18 bases separated the two germline ends. Germline CDR1 reads SNHLY; CDR2 reads FYNNEI.

This chain joins TRBV19 and TRBJ2-1; 10 bases align to TRBD1. The V gene end was trimmed by 7 bases and the J gene end by 10 bases; junction bases not matched to a gene: 7. The length of the CDR3 is 13 residues. Per the germline V gene, CDR1 is LNHDA and CDR2 is SQIVND (reference sequence). The DNA of the CDR3 is TGTGCCAGTATGGGGGACAGGGGTCGGGAGCAGTTCTTC. It yields the protein CASMGDRGREQFF. Supplemented by reference TRBV19 and TRBJ2-1, the full variable domain reads DGGITQSPKYLFRKEGQNVTLSCEQNLNHDAMYWYRQDPGQGLRLIYYSQIVNDFQKGDIAEGYSVSREKKESFPLTVTSAQKNPTAFYLCASMGDRGREQFFGPGTRLTVL.

This chain connects TRBV3-1 (or the pseudogene TRBV3-2) to TRBJ2-1, with 10 nucleotides matching TRBD1. J was trimmed by 3 bases and V by 4 bases; bases with no gene match: 0. The CDR3 has 14 amino acids. Germline CDR1 LGHDT, CDR2 YNNKEL (reference sequence). CDR3 sequence: CASSRTGGYNEQFF. The CDR3 DNA is TGTGCCAGCAGCCGGACAGGGGGCTACAATGAGCAGTTCTTC.